Shown below are 31 T cell receptor beta chains from a single sample sequenced in a study of blood T cell repertoires in COVID-19. Generated by immunoSEQ multiplex PCR, the TCRdb table keeps only in-frame clones and is missing some. Of about 200,000 clones detected, around 82% appear once; the ten largest clones hold more than 4.5%. Sequencing input: PBMCs or T cells enriched from blood (not recorded which). The receptor source for this set is a woman aged 50 to 65 who had been exposed to COVID-19.

The V gene is TRBV5-6, the J gene TRBJ1-1; 7 nucleotides match TRBD1. V dropped 6 bases and J dropped 5; count of bases not matched to a gene: 7. Germline V CDR1 and CDR2: SGHDT, YYEEEE. This CDR3 is built from 13 residues. Here the CDR3 reads CASNPTGRTEAFF. CDR3 DNA sequence: TGTGCCAGCAATCCGACAGGGAGAACTGAAGCTTTCTTT.

This clone was seen many times. This sequence joins TRBV5-1 and TRBJ2-7; weak D call: TRBD2 (6 bases). This CDR3 has 14 amino acids. V was trimmed by 0 bases and J by 2 bases, leaving 9 bases between them. Germline V CDR1 and CDR2: SGHRS, YFSETQ. The CDR3, as DNA: TGCGCCAGCAGCTTGGATGGAGGGACCTACGAGCAGTACTTC. The encoded protein is CASSLDGGTYEQYF.

The V and J genes are TRBV2 and TRBJ2-5; D perhaps matches TRBD1 (7 bases). Germline V gene lookup returns CDR1 SNHLY and CDR2 FYNNEI. The CDR3 has 16 residues. Trimming removed 7 bases from V and 5 bases from J, with 23 bases in between. The CDR3 reads CASIPPRGAGMETQYF. The DNA for the CDR3 is TGTGCCAGCATCCCCCCCAGGGGGGCGGGGATGGAGACCCAGTACTTC. The variable domain in full, completed from reference TRBV2 and TRBJ2-5, reads EPEVTQTPSHQVTQMGQEVILRCVPISNHLYFYWYRQILGQKVEFLVSFYNNEISEKSEIFDDQFSVERPDGSNFTLKIRSTKLEDSAMYFCASIPPRGAGMETQYFGPGTRLLVL.

The chain is built from TRBV18 and TRBJ2-7; D is unresolved. Germline V gene data show CDR1 as KGHSH and CDR2 as LQKENI. CDR3 length: 14 residues. Trimming removed 2 bases from V and 3 bases from J, with 11 bases in between. DNA for the CDR3: TGTGCCAGCTCACCATCGATCCCAGGCTACGAGCAGTACTTC. It translates to CASSPSIPGYEQYF.

The chain combines TRBV6-5 with TRBJ1-2; a weak D match, TRBD1 (5 bases). With 6 bases removed from V and 4 bases from J, the gap between germline ends came to 9 bases. Germline values: CDR1 MNHEY, CDR2 SVGAGI. The CDR3 is 12 amino acids. CDR3 sequence (DNA): TGTGCCAGCAGGAACAGGATCTATGGCTACACCTTC. Translation gives CASRNRIYGYTF.

For the CDR3, the DNA is TGTGCCAGCAGTTTACGGGGGGGTAACTATGGCTACACCTTC. Amino acids: CASSLRGGNYGYTF. The chain has TRBV27 and TRBJ1-2; D might be TRBD1 (5 bases). In germline, CDR1 is MNHEY, CDR2 SMNVEV (reference sequence). The ends were cut back, 2 bases at V and 1 base at J, with 8 bases in the middle. The CDR3 contains 14 residues.

The chain employs TRBV3-1 (or the pseudogene TRBV3-2) and TRBJ2-7, with D hard to call. This CDR3 spans 14 amino acids. V was cut by 1 base and J by 0 bases, with 7 bases left in between. Per germline, CDR1 LGHDT and CDR2 YNNKEL (reference sequence). The chain's CDR3 is CASSQAPSSYEQYF. Here the CDR3 DNA reads TGTGCCAGCAGCCAAGCTCCGAGCTCCTACGAGCAGTACTTC.

The genes are TRBV10-1 and TRBJ2-3, with 8 bases lining up with TRBD1. Trimming removed 0 bases from V and 2 bases from J; junction bases left unmatched: 7. CDR1 is WNHNN and CDR2 is SYGVQD in the germline V gene (reference sequence). CDR3 length: 17 residues. CDR3 coding DNA: TGCGCCAGCAGTGAGTCCCAACCGGGACAGGTCACAGATACGCAGTATTTT. This gives the protein CASSESQPGQVTDTQYF.

The V gene is TRBV6-5, the J gene TRBJ2-2, with 9 bases fitting TRBD2. Germline CDR1 and CDR2: MNHEY and SVGAGI. CDR3 length: 14 amino acids. V trimming: 10 bases; J trimming: 5 bases; junction bases outside the gene matches: 8. The CDR3 loop is CAIRGSGGTGELFF. CDR3 coding DNA: TGTGCCATCAGGGGAAGCGGGGGGACCGGGGAGCTGTTTTTT.

The V call is TRBV13, the J call TRBJ1-1; D possibly corresponds to TRBD1 (6 bases). Germline V lookup: CDR1 PRHDT, CDR2 FYEKMQ (reference sequence). V gave up 6 bases and J gave up 8 bases, with 16 bases separating them. This CDR3 contains 13 residues. CDR3 region: CASSSPRTVEAFF. As DNA, the CDR3 is TGTGCCAGCAGTTCTCCCCGGACAGTCGAAGCTTTCTTT.

The genes are TRBV5-4 and TRBJ2-5; 11 bases fit TRBD2. Germline CDR1 SGHNT, CDR2 YYREEE (reference sequence). J lost 5 bases, V lost 4 bases, and 7 bases had no gene match. CDR3 length: 15 residues. CDR3 amino acids: CASSISGGEWETQYF. DNA for the CDR3: TGTGCCAGCAGCATTAGCGGGGGGGAGTGGGAGACCCAGTACTTC. Looking up the rest from reference TRBV5-4 and TRBJ2-5 gives the full variable domain: ETGVTQSPTHLIKTRGQQVTLRCSSQSGHNTVSWYQQALGQGPQFIFQYYREEENGRGNFPPRFSGLQFPNYSSELNVNALELDDSALYLCASSISGGEWETQYFGPGTRLLVL.

This chain links TRBV18 with TRBJ1-5; a possible D gene is TRBD1 (6 bases). CDR3 length: 13 residues. Germline assignment: CDR1 KGHSH and CDR2 LQKENI. With 4 bases removed from V and 7 bases from J, the gap between germline ends came to 11 bases. CDR3 DNA: TGTGCCAGCTCACAACAGGGAGACCAGCCCCAGCATTTT. Encoded protein: CASSQQGDQPQHF.

The rearrangement joins TRBV9 to TRBJ2-6; tentatively, D is TRBD1 (6 bases). V lost 3 bases to trimming and J lost 2 bases, with 18 bases between them. Germline loops: CDR1 SGDLS, CDR2 YYNGEE. The CDR3 consists of 18 residues. The chain's CDR3 is CASSATGTLSPGANVLTF. Written as DNA, the CDR3 is TGTGCCAGCAGCGCTACCGGGACACTTTCACCTGGGGCCAACGTCCTGACTTTC.

CDR3 DNA: TGCGCCAGCAGCTTAGGCGGCAATGAAAAACTGTTTTTT. Protein product: CASSLGGNEKLFF. V and J are TRBV5-1 and TRBJ1-4; D call uncertain. This CDR3 contains 13 residues. CDR1 and CDR2 from the germline V gene are SGHRS and YFSETQ. The V end was cut by 2 bases, the J end by 5 bases, with 7 bases between. The variable domain in full, completed from reference TRBV5-1 and TRBJ1-4, reads KAGVTQTPRYLIKTRGQQVTLSCSPISGHRSVSWYQQTPGQGLQFLFEYFSETQRNKGNFPGRFSGRQFSNSRSEMNVSTLELGDSALYLCASSLGGNEKLFFGSGTQLSVL.

The gene calls are TRBV10-1 and TRBJ1-1; D remains unclear. V lost 5 bases and J 1 base, leaving 8 bases between the germline ends. The CDR3 spans 13 residues. Germline CDR1 WNHNN, CDR2 SYGVQD (reference sequence). For the CDR3, the DNA is TGCGCCAGCAGTTCCGTTTGGAACACTGAAGCTTTCTTT. It codes for CASSSVWNTEAFF.

This clone was seen only a few times. The rearrangement joins TRBV5-1 to TRBJ1-1, with D possibly TRBD1 on 6 matching bases. This CDR3 comprises 15 residues. V lost 8 bases to trimming and J lost 4 bases, with 21 bases between them. Germline CDR1 is SGHRS and CDR2 is YFSETQ. For the CDR3, the DNA is TGCGCCAGTACCTGGATCCAACAGGGAGCCACTGAAGCTTTCTTT. Encoded protein: CASTWIQQGATEAFF. Together with reference TRBV5-1 and TRBJ1-1, the CDR3 gives the full variable domain: KAGVTQTPRYLIKTRGQQVTLSCSPISGHRSVSWYQQTPGQGLQFLFEYFSETQRNKGNFPGRFSGRQFSNSRSEMNVSTLELGDSALYLCASTWIQQGATEAFFGQGTRLTVV.

The V and J genes are TRBV13 and TRBJ2-3; 8 bases match TRBD2. This CDR3 is built from 16 residues. J gave up 4 bases and V 5 bases, and 11 bases lay outside the gene matches. Germline lookup yields CDR1 PRHDT and CDR2 FYEKMQ (reference sequence). The CDR3 reads CASSASRTSFADTQYF. CDR3 nucleotide sequence: TGTGCCAGCAGCGCCTCCCGGACTAGCTTTGCAGATACGCAGTATTTT.

The chain links TRBV21-1 to TRBJ2-1; the listed D gene, TRBD1, was not tested against the DNA. TRBV21-1 counts as a pseudogene. The CDR3 is made up of 15 amino acids. CDR3 in DNA: TGTGCCAGCAGCATCGGACAGGGCAGGCACGATGAGCAGTTCTTC. Protein: CASSIGQGRHDEQFF.

This clone came up a few times. This chain links TRBV6-5 with TRBJ1-6; D remains unclear. The CDR3 spans 13 residues. The germline V and J ends were trimmed by 5 bases and 10 bases, with 12 bases remaining between them. Per the germline V gene, CDR1 is MNHEY and CDR2 is SVGAGI. For the CDR3, the DNA is TGTGCCAGCAGTCCCGGAGGAGGATCACCCCTCCACTTT. Protein sequence: CASSPGGGSPLHF.

The chain links TRBV19 to TRBJ1-4; TRBD1 matches 8 bases. The germline V gene encodes CDR1 LNHDA and CDR2 SQIVND (reference sequence). V was clipped by 5 bases and J by 7 bases; unmatched bases: 9. CDR3 length: 15 amino acids. This CDR3 is CASSSNDRGSEKLFF. The CDR3 DNA is TGTGCCAGTAGTTCGAATGACAGGGGTTCTGAAAAACTGTTTTTT.

The rearrangement links TRBV24-1 to TRBJ2-1; D call uncertain. The CDR3 extends over 13 amino acids. Looked up from germline, CDR1 is KGHDR and CDR2 is SFDVKD. The V end lost 4 bases, the J end lost 5 bases, and 8 bases lay between the germline ends. CDR3 sequence: CATSDTLHNEQFF. In DNA form, the CDR3 reads TGTGCCACCAGTGACACCCTACACAATGAGCAGTTCTTC.

The CDR3 region has the DNA TGTGCCAGCAGCTCGATCAGGGGGAGAAGGGACGAGCAGTACTTC. It codes for CASSSIRGRRDEQYF. The rearrangement uses TRBV5-6 and TRBJ2-7; TRBD1 matches at 7 bases. V was pared by 3 bases and J by 5 bases, with 11 bases of the junction left unmatched. In germline, CDR1 is SGHDT, CDR2 YYEEEE. This CDR3 is 15 amino acids long.

This chain links TRBV5-4 with TRBJ2-7; TRBD2 agrees at 8 bases. Germline V gives CDR1 SGHNT, CDR2 YYREEE (reference sequence). This CDR3 is 17 amino acids long. The J segment lost 0 bases and the V segment lost 4 bases, leaving 12 bases of the junction unmatched. In nucleotides, the CDR3 is TGTGCCAGCAGCACCGGGCGAACTAGCGGAAGCTCCTACGAGCAGTACTTC. It codes for CASSTGRTSGSSYEQYF.

The chain is built from TRBV5-1 and TRBJ2-7, with D possibly being TRBD2 (5 bases). CDR1 and CDR2 from the germline V gene are SGHRS and YFSETQ. The CDR3 loop spans 15 amino acids. The ends were cut back, 9 bases at V and 0 bases at J, with 19 bases in the middle. The CDR3 sequence: CAIADPEAISYEQYF. The CDR3 DNA is TGCGCCATCGCGGATCCGGAGGCCATCTCCTACGAGCAGTACTTC. Based on the CDR3 plus reference TRBV5-1 and TRBJ2-7, the full variable domain is KAGVTQTPRYLIKTRGQQVTLSCSPISGHRSVSWYQQTPGQGLQFLFEYFSETQRNKGNFPGRFSGRQFSNSRSEMNVSTLELGDSALYLCAIADPEAISYEQYFGPGTRLTVT.

This chain joins TRBV6-6 and TRBJ1-2; D remains ambiguous. The CDR3 consists of 13 residues. Deletions cut 3 bases from V and 4 bases from J, with 9 bases between. Looked up from germline, CDR1 is MNHNY and CDR2 is SVGAGI (reference sequence). The CDR3 protein is CASSYLSVYGYTF. DNA of the CDR3: TGTGCCAGCAGTTATTTGTCAGTCTATGGCTACACCTTC.

Only a few counts were recorded for this clone. The chain combines TRBV2 with TRBJ2-3; maybe TRBD1 (5 bases). This CDR3 spans 14 amino acids. Germline CDR1 reads SNHLY; CDR2 reads FYNNEI. The V gene lost 5 bases and the J gene lost 2 bases, with 11 bases spanning the gap. The CDR3 DNA sequence: TGTGCCAGCAGTCGCGACAGACCCACAGATACGCAGTATTTT. It yields the protein CASSRDRPTDTQYF.

J is TRBJ2-2 and V is TRBV6-5, with D possibly being TRBD2 (5 bases). The CDR3 spans 14 residues. Germline CDR1 is MNHEY and CDR2 is SVGAGI. V lost 3 bases, J lost 6 bases, and 11 bases lay in between. The CDR3 DNA follows: TGTGCCAGCAGTTATCGGGGTTCGCCCGGGGAGCTGTTTTTT. This codes for CASSYRGSPGELFF.

The J gene is TRBJ1-3, the V gene TRBV7-2; D unresolved. This CDR3 is 13 amino acids long. Germline CDR1 is SGHTA and CDR2 is FQGNSA. V was cut by 6 bases and J by 8 bases, with 14 bases left in between. The CDR3 nucleotides read TGTGCCAGCAGTCTTATAAGTCGGGACACCATATATTTT. Protein: CASSLISRDTIYF.

The CDR3 coding sequence is TGTGCCAGCAACGAGAGGAACACTGAAGCTTTCTTT. This codes for CASNERNTEAFF. This chain connects TRBV2 to TRBJ1-1; D is ambiguous. Germline assignment: CDR1 SNHLY and CDR2 FYNNEI. Trimming took 7 bases from V and 1 from J, leaving 7 bases between them. The CDR3 spans 12 residues.

This chain joins TRBV18 and TRBJ1-1, with D perhaps TRBD1 (5 bases). Per germline, CDR1 KGHSH and CDR2 LQKENI. The length of the CDR3 is 13 residues. Trimming left V 4 bases short and J 2 bases short, with 8 bases between. The CDR3 loop reads CASSRGLNTEAFF. The CDR3 DNA reads as TGTGCCAGCTCACGGGGCTTAAACACTGAAGCTTTCTTT.

This sequence joins TRBV15 and TRBJ1-6; 7 bases are shared with TRBD1. The CDR3 is made up of 14 amino acids. Germline-derived CDR1 and CDR2 are LNHNV and YYDKDF (reference sequence). After removal of 3 bases from V and 8 bases from J, the junction contained 4 bases not matched to a gene. DNA for the CDR3: TGTGCCACCAGCAGGGGGACAGATTATTCACCCCTCCACTTT. This translates into CATSRGTDYSPLHF.